These 20 T cell receptor beta chains share one sample of origin, sequenced in a study of T cell changes during pregnancy in multiple sclerosis. Libraries were prepared by immunoSEQ multiplex PCR; TCRdb keeps only in-frame clonotypes and omits some of them. Of about 68,000 clones in the sample, about nine tenths were seen once. Sample: peripheral blood, taken in the third trimester of pregnancy. These receptors were taken from a female donor with multiple sclerosis, enrolled in a pregnancy study.

This sequence joins TRBV11-3 and TRBJ2-2; tentatively, D is TRBD1 (6 bases). This CDR3 spans 15 amino acids. Trimming removed 5 bases at V and 2 bases at J, with 12 bases between. Germline loops: CDR1 SGHNT, CDR2 YENEEA. CDR3 in DNA: TGTGCCAGCAGCCAAATACAGGGTAACACCGGGGAGCTGTTTTTT. Its translation: CASSQIQGNTGELFF.

This chain connects TRBV4-3 to TRBJ1-1, with D perhaps TRBD1 (5 bases). The CDR3 has 17 residues. Germline CDR1 is LGHNA and CDR2 is YSLEER. V shed 0 bases and J shed 4 bases, with 18 bases lying between them. The CDR3 DNA follows: TGCGCCAGCAGCCAAGATACGGGCAGGGTACTCGGCACTGAAGCTTTCTTT. Protein: CASSQDTGRVLGTEAFF.

The gene calls are TRBV5-6 and TRBJ2-7; D is perhaps TRBD2 (5 bases). V was pared by 4 bases and J by 3 bases, with 8 bases between. The length of the CDR3 is 12 residues. CDR1 and CDR2 from the germline V gene are SGHDT and YYEEEE. The CDR3 reads CASSQRDYEQYF. The CDR3 bases are TGTGCCAGCAGCCAACGGGACTACGAGCAGTACTTC.

The rearrangement links TRBV5-1 to TRBJ2-5; TRBD2 is a possible D gene (6 bases). V was trimmed by 4 bases and J by 1 base, leaving 17 bases between them. The V gene's germline CDR1 is SGHRS and CDR2 YFSETQ. The CDR3 length is 16 residues. The CDR3 loop reads CASSLQPGTPQETQYF. For the CDR3, the DNA is TGCGCCAGCAGCCTCCAGCCGGGGACTCCCCAAGAGACCCAGTACTTC.

In DNA form, the CDR3 reads TGTGCCAGCAGTTACTCGAGGAGCGGGAGTTGGCAGTTCTTC. This gives the protein CASSYSRSGSWQFF. V is TRBV6-5 and J is TRBJ2-1; 8 bases agree with TRBD2. From germline, CDR1 is MNHEY and CDR2 SVGAGI. The junction had 7 bases not matched to a gene; V was cut back by 0 bases and J by 12 bases. This CDR3 spans 14 amino acids.

This clone came up once. V and J are TRBV2 and TRBJ1-4, with D perhaps matching TRBD1 (6 bases). This CDR3 is 15 amino acids long. Between the trimmed V and J ends, which lost 5 bases and 4 bases, there was a span of 14 bases. Germline V gene lookup returns CDR1 SNHLY and CDR2 FYNNEI. The CDR3 sequence: CASSIEQGFNEKLFF. The CDR3 region has the DNA TGTGCCAGCAGTATCGAACAGGGATTTAATGAAAAACTGTTTTTT.

The rearrangement joins TRBV5-4 to TRBJ2-7, with D perhaps matching TRBD2 (5 bases). CDR1 SGHNT and CDR2 YYREEE come from the germline V gene (reference sequence). The CDR3 consists of 12 residues. Trimming removed 3 bases from V and 6 bases from J, with 10 bases in between. CDR3 DNA sequence: TGTGCCAGCAGCTCGGAGGACCTCGAGCAGTACTTC. It translates to CASSSEDLEQYF.

The chain links TRBV18 to TRBJ1-1; 9 positions agree with TRBD1. The V segment lost 5 bases and the J segment 1 base; nucleotides outside the gene matches: 5. CDR1 and CDR2 from the germline V gene are KGHSH and LQKENI. The CDR3 sequence is 15 residues long. CDR3 bases: TGTGCCAGCTCATCAGGGACAGGGACGAACACTGAAGCTTTCTTT. The encoded protein is CASSSGTGTNTEAFF.

J is TRBJ2-7 and V is TRBV5-1, with a weak D call TRBD2 (6 bases). In germline, CDR1 is SGHRS, CDR2 YFSETQ. V was pared by 0 bases and J by 0 bases, with 10 bases between. The CDR3 has 15 residues. The CDR3: CASSLAGGPSYEQYF. In DNA form, the CDR3 reads TGCGCCAGCAGCTTGGCCGGAGGGCCCTCCTACGAGCAGTACTTC.

The CDR3 bases are TGTGCCAGCAGCAAGGAGGTCCGGACAGGGGACACTGAAGCTTTCTTT. The encoded protein is CASSKEVRTGDTEAFF. The rearrangement links TRBV5-4 to TRBJ1-1, with 9 bases identical to TRBD1. This CDR3 has 16 amino acids. Germline V gives CDR1 SGHNT, CDR2 YYREEE (reference sequence). V lost 4 bases to trimming and J lost 3 bases; unmatched junction nucleotides: 10. Looking up the rest from reference TRBV5-4 and TRBJ1-1 gives the full variable domain: ETGVTQSPTHLIKTRGQQVTLRCSSQSGHNTVSWYQQALGQGPQFIFQYYREEENGRGNFPPRFSGLQFPNYSSELNVNALELDDSALYLCASSKEVRTGDTEAFFGQGTRLTVV.

This chain connects TRBV4-2 to TRBJ2-1, with D possibly TRBD1 on 6 matching bases. Trimming shortened V by 0 bases and J by 5 bases, and 11 bases separated the two germline ends. This CDR3 contains 15 residues. CDR1 is LGHNA and CDR2 is YNFKEQ in the germline V gene. The CDR3, as DNA: TGTGCCAGCAGCCAAGAAACAGGGTTCGACAATGAGCAGTTCTTC. Protein product: CASSQETGFDNEQFF.

The rearrangement uses TRBV2 and TRBJ1-1, with D unresolved. V was shortened by 0 bases and J by 0 bases, with 5 bases between the two germline ends. Germline V gives CDR1 SNHLY, CDR2 FYNNEI. The CDR3 has 14 amino acids. CDR3: CASSEARLNTEAFF. The CDR3 coding sequence is TGTGCCAGCAGTGAAGCGCGCCTGAACACTGAAGCTTTCTTT.

The rearrangement uses TRBV11-2 and TRBJ2-1, with D unclear. Germline CDR1 and CDR2: SGHAT and FQNNGV. This CDR3 region has 12 residues. The V and J ends lost 1 base and 10 bases respectively, with 8 bases between them. The CDR3 DNA follows: TGTGCCAGCAGCTTAGGGCCCGGGGAGCAGTTCTTC. Encoded protein: CASSLGPGEQFF.

The chain joins TRBV4-3 to TRBJ2-1; TRBD1 aligns across 8 bases. Germline CDR1 is LGHNA and CDR2 is YSLEER. The CDR3 consists of 15 residues. V was pared by 3 bases and J by 1 base, with 2 bases of the junction left unmatched. CDR3 in DNA: TGCGCCAGCAGCCAGGACAGGGTATCCTACAATGAGCAGTTCTTC. Its protein is CASSQDRVSYNEQFF.

The rearrangement joins TRBV29-1 to TRBJ2-1; D might be TRBD2 (5 bases). Trimming took off 5 bases at V and 5 bases at J, with 22 bases between the two ends. From germline, CDR1 is SQVTM and CDR2 ANQGSEA. The CDR3 runs to 16 residues. As DNA, the CDR3 is TGCAGCGTTTGGGCCCACGGGAACTCTAGGGACAATGAGCAGTTCTTC. It yields the protein CSVWAHGNSRDNEQFF.

The rearrangement joins TRBV7-2 to TRBJ2-3; D remains ambiguous. CDR3 length: 14 amino acids. With 4 bases removed from V and 3 bases from J, the gap between germline ends came to 11 bases. Germline-derived CDR1 and CDR2 are SGHTA and FQGNSA. The CDR3 DNA reads as TGTGCCAGCAGCTCTTTCTTAGCAACAGATACGCAGTATTTT. Amino acids: CASSSFLATDTQYF.

The rearrangement uses TRBV18 and TRBJ1-2; D is ambiguous. V lost 6 bases and J 2 bases, leaving 13 bases between the germline ends. Germline-derived CDR1 and CDR2 are KGHSH and LQKENI. The CDR3 is 14 residues long. The CDR3 here is CASSAGTGNYGYTF. Here the CDR3 DNA reads TGTGCCAGCTCCGCCGGCACGGGGAACTATGGCTACACCTTC.

CDR3 protein: CASSTSQGTSTDTQYF. The CDR3 DNA reads TGTGCCAGTAGTACCTCACAGGGGACTAGCACAGATACGCAGTATTTT. J is TRBJ2-3 and V is TRBV19, with a possible D match to TRBD1 (7 bases). This CDR3 region has 16 residues. Trimming left V 4 bases short and J 0 bases short, with 14 bases between. The germline V gene has CDR1 LNHDA and CDR2 SQIVND (reference sequence).

The CDR3 bases are TGTGCCAGCAGGGATATGGACAGGAGAACCTACGAGCAGTACTTC. It encodes CASRDMDRRTYEQYF. The rearrangement joins TRBV14 to TRBJ2-7; 7 bases are a match to TRBD1. The V gene's germline CDR1 is SGHDN and CDR2 FVKESK. Losses at the gene ends were 6 bases for V and 2 bases for J; bases not matched to a gene: 10. The CDR3 sequence is 15 residues long. Using reference TRBV14 and TRBJ2-7 for the parts outside the CDR3, the full variable domain is EAGVTQFPSHSVIEKGQTVTLRCDPISGHDNLYWYRRVMGKEIKFLLHFVKESKQDESGMPNNRFLAERTGGTYSTLKVQPAELEDSGVYFCASRDMDRRTYEQYFGPGTRLTVT.

This chain links TRBV4-3 with TRBJ2-3; D uncertain. Per germline, CDR1 LGHNA and CDR2 YSLEER. CDR3 length: 16 amino acids. Trimming took off 0 bases at V and 2 bases at J, with 12 bases between the two ends. The CDR3 coding sequence is TGCGCCAGCAGCCAAGATCCGGAGCCCCCCACAGATACGCAGTATTTT. Translation: CASSQDPEPPTDTQYF.